The T cell receptor (beta chain) under discussion was sequenced for a study of STAT5B mutations in CD4+ large granular lymphocyte leukemia. CDR3 length equals 17 residues. Per the germline V gene, CDR1 is SGHNT and CDR2 is YENEEA. Trimming removed 0 bases at V and 2 bases at J, with 14 bases between. Libraries were prepared by immunoSEQ multiplex PCR; TCRdb keeps only in-frame clonotypes and omits some of them. The sample holds roughly 5,900 clones; over 70% are singletons and the top ten take approximately 61%. This clone has only one observation. The rearrangement joins TRBV11-3 to TRBJ1-5; D may be TRBD1 (5 bases). The sample consisted of PBMCs. The source of this sequence is an elderly man with CD4+ T-cell large granular lymphocyte leukemia. The CDR3 DNA is TGTGCCAGCAGCTTAGATCTGGGAGGGGTGGGCAATCAGCCCCAGCATTTT. This encodes CASSLDLGGVGNQPQHF.